This T cell receptor (beta chain) was obtained from a study of blood T cell repertoires in COVID-19. TCRdb keeps only in-frame clones here, not all; method: immunoSEQ multiplex PCR. The sample lists around 250,000 clones, just over 85% occurring once. Losses at the gene ends were 5 bases for V and 10 bases for J; bases not matched to a gene: 12. Germline CDR1 reads MNHEY; CDR2 reads SMNVEV (reference sequence). The CDR3 loop spans 15 amino acids. This clonotype was sampled from a man younger than 30 who had recovered from COVID-19. Material: PBMCs or T cells enriched from blood (not recorded which). This sequence joins TRBV27 and TRBJ2-1, with 9 bases identical to TRBD1. CDR3 DNA sequence: TGTGCCAGCAGTCCGATAACCACAGGGGGCCGGGAGCAGTTCTTC. Its protein is CASSPITTGGREQFF.